One sample yielded the 14 T cell receptor beta chains listed below, sequenced in a study of metastatic and nonmetastatic thyroid tumors. Patients were all untreated before their thyroid surgery. Using MiXCR, TCRdb reanalyzed the PCR reads. This sample has some 40,000 clones; less than 25% occur once, and the top ten carry about 14%. Sequencing input: tumor tissue. The receptors stem from a female donor with papillary thyroid cancer or a benign thyroid nodule (not recorded which). Some clones in this sample may be carry-over from other donors' samples.

V is TRBV28 and J is TRBJ2-7; a weak D match, TRBD1 (5 bases). The CDR3 extends over 14 amino acids. From germline, CDR1 is MDHEN and CDR2 SYDVKM. V lost 5 bases, J lost 7 bases, and 18 bases lay in between. This chain's CDR3 is CASSPAGDSQEQYF. In nucleotides, the CDR3 is TGTGCCAGCAGTCCAGCCGGCGACAGTCAAGAGCAGTACTTC.

The DNA of the CDR3 is TGTGCCAGCAGCCGGGACAGCAATGAGCAGTTCTTC. Its translation: CASSRDSNEQFF. The V call is TRBV7-8, the J call TRBJ2-1; 7 bases are a match to TRBD1. CDR3 length equals 12 residues. Germline CDR1 is SGHVS and CDR2 is FQNEAQ. V shed 5 bases and J 6 bases; nucleotides not matched to a gene: 1.

This clone came up many times. The chain is built from TRBV7-9 and TRBJ1-1; no clear D. V was cut by 1 base and J by 0 bases, with 6 bases left in between. Germline CDR1 SEHNR, CDR2 FQNEAQ (reference sequence). The CDR3 extends over 14 amino acids. The CDR3: CASSLGGMNTEAFF. The CDR3 DNA follows: TGTGCCAGCAGCTTAGGAGGGATGAACACTGAAGCTTTCTTT.

There are many counts of this clone. The chain couples TRBV9 to TRBJ2-7, with D hard to call. Germline lookup yields CDR1 SGDLS and CDR2 YYNGEE. This CDR3 is 13 amino acids long. Trimming cost V 1 base and J 4 bases, with 9 bases left between them. This chain's CDR3 is CASSVTAGYEQYF. Written as DNA, the CDR3 is TGTGCCAGCAGCGTAACGGCAGGATACGAGCAGTACTTC.

This clone was seen ten or more times. The chain has TRBV29-1 and TRBJ1-1, with a possible D match to TRBD1 (6 bases). The V and J ends lost 3 bases and 7 bases respectively, with 21 bases between them. Germline V CDR1 and CDR2: SQVTM, ANQGSEA. This CDR3 spans 15 amino acids. Here the CDR3 DNA reads TGCAGCGTTGATTTAGGGGCTGGACTAGGGGGTGAAGCTTTCTTT. This gives the protein CSVDLGAGLGGEAFF.

Comments on this clone: Relative to the germline gene, one junction end is altered; a read error may explain this. The genes are TRBV6-1 and TRBJ2-3; 9 nucleotides line up with TRBD2. There are 15 residues in the CDR3. CDR1 and CDR2 from the germline V gene are MNHNS and SASEGT. The CDR3 bases are TGTGCCAGCCGTGAAACTAGCGGGTGGGCAGATACGCAGTATTTT. It encodes CASRETSGWADTQYF.

J is TRBJ2-1 and V is TRBV5-1; D unresolved. V gave up 6 bases and J gave up 5 bases, with 9 bases separating them. The germline gives CDR1 SGHRS, CDR2 YFSETQ. CDR3 length: 12 amino acids. The CDR3 reads CASTSLHNEQFF. DNA of the CDR3: TGCGCCAGCACCTCTCTTCACAATGAGCAGTTCTTC.

CDR3 DNA: TGTGCCAGCAGTCACTTTCCAGGGGAGCTGTTTTTT. Translation gives CASSHFPGELFF. The chain recombines TRBV27 with TRBJ2-2, with D unclear. The germline gives CDR1 MNHEY, CDR2 SMNVEV (reference sequence). Deletions cut 5 bases from V and 8 bases from J, with 9 bases between. This CDR3 contains 12 residues.

This clone is medium-sized by share. The chain recombines TRBV7-2 with TRBJ2-7; perhaps TRBD1 as D (6 bases). Trimming shortened V by 1 base and J by 2 bases, and 12 bases separated the two germline ends. This CDR3 comprises 15 residues. The germline V gene encodes CDR1 SGHTA and CDR2 FQGNSA. CDR3 protein: CASSLVRDKAYEQYF. CDR3 DNA sequence: TGTGCCAGCAGCTTAGTCCGGGACAAAGCCTACGAGCAGTACTTC.

The sample holds a few counts of this clone. This chain connects TRBV4-2 to TRBJ1-5; D unresolved. The CDR3 is 16 amino acids. V was cut by 0 bases and J by 0 bases, with 9 bases left in between. In germline, CDR1 is LGHNA, CDR2 YNFKEQ. CDR3 amino acids: CASSQEVFRSNQPQHF. CDR3 nucleotide sequence: TGTGCCAGCAGCCAAGAAGTTTTCCGTAGCAATCAGCCCCAGCATTTT.

This clone turned up a few times. The chain uses TRBV3-1 and TRBJ1-3; D is unclear. This CDR3 has 14 amino acids. Germline CDR1 is LGHDT and CDR2 is YNNKEL (reference sequence). V was clipped by 4 bases and J by 0 bases, with 7 bases between them. The CDR3 DNA reads as TGTGCCAGCAGCCGCCGGCTCTCTGGAAACACCATATATTTT. Protein: CASSRRLSGNTIYF.

V usage is TRBV20-1 and J usage is TRBJ2-2; 11 nucleotides match TRBD1. The trim removed 5 bases at V and 3 bases at J, leaving 5 bases unmatched. Germline values: CDR1 DFQATT, CDR2 SNEGSKA (reference sequence). The CDR3 is 15 residues long. The DNA for the CDR3 is TGCAGTGCTGCTGGACAGGGGGCAGACACCGGGGAGCTGTTTTTT. As protein: CSAAGQGADTGELFF.

This clone was observed many times. V and J are TRBV4-3 and TRBJ1-3, with 10 bases fitting TRBD1. Trimming at V came to 0 bases and at J to 3 bases, leaving 5 bases not matched to a gene. The length of the CDR3 is 17 residues. CDR1 LGHNA and CDR2 YSLEER come from the germline V gene. Here the CDR3 reads CASSQEVGQGFGNTIYF. The CDR3, as DNA: TGCGCCAGCAGCCAAGAGGTGGGACAGGGGTTTGGAAACACCATATATTTT.

This clone was recorded only once. This chain uses TRBV20-1 with TRBJ2-7; possible D gene TRBD2, 5 bases. Germline values: CDR1 DFQATT, CDR2 SNEGSKA (reference sequence). V lost 3 bases and J lost 1, with 16 bases in between. The CDR3 runs 15 residues. The CDR3 protein is CSASPPGSESYEQYF. In DNA form, the CDR3 reads TGCAGTGCTAGCCCACCGGGTAGCGAGTCCTACGAGCAGTACTTC.